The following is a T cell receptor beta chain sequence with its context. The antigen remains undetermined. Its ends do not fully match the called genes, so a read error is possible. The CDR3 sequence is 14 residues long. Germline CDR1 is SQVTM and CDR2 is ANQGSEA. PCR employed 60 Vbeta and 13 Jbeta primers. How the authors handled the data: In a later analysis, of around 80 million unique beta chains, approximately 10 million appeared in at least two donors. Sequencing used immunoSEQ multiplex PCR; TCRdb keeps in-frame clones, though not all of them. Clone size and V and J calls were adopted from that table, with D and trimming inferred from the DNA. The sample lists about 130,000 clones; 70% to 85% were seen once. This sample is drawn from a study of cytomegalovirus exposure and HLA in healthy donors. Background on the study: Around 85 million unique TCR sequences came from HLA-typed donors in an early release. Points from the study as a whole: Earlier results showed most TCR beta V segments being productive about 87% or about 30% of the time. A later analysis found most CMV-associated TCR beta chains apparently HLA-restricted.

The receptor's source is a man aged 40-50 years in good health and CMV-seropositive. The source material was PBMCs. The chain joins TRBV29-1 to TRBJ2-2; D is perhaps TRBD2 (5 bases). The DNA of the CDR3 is TGCAGCGTTGTACGGCAGAACGAACACCGGGGAGCTGTTTTT. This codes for CSVVRQNEHRGAVF.